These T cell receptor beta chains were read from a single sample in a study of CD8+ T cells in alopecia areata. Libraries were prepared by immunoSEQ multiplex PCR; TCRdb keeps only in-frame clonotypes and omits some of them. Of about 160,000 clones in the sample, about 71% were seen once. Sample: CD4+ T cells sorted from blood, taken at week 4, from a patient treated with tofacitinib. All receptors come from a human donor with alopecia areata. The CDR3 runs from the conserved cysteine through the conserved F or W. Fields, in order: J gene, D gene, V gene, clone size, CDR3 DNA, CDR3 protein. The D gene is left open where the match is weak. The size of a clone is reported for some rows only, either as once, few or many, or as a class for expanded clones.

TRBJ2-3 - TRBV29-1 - TGCAGCGTTGAAGGCAGCACAGATACGCAGTATTTT CSVEGSTDTQYF
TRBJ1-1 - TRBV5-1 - TGCGCCAGCAGCTTGGCGGGGACGGAGAACACTGAAGCTTTCTTT CASSLAGTENTEAFF
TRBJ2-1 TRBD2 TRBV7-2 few TGTGCCAGCAGCCTAGCGGGGGTTTACAATGAGCAGTTCTTC CASSLAGVYNEQFF
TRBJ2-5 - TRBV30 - TGTGCCTGGAGTAAGATACTTCAAGAGACCCAGTACTTC CAWSKILQETQYF
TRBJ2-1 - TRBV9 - TGTGCCAGCAGCTTTACCGGGACGGTTGATGAGCAGTTCTTC CASSFTGTVDEQFF
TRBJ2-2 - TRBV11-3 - TGTGCCAGCAGCCTCGGGCCTGCCGGGGAGCTGTTTTTT CASSLGPAGELFF
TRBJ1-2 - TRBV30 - TGTGCCTGGGTCGGGAACAACTATGGCCACACCTTC CAWVGNNYGHTF
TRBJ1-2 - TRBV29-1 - TGCAGCGTTGAAAAGGGGGGTCATGGCTACACCTTC CSVEKGGHGYTF
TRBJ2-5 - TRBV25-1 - TGTGCCAGCAGTGGTCTAATTCCGCCATCGCGTGCCCAGTACTTC CASSGLIPPSRAQYF
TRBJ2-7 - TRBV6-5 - TGTGCCAGCAGTAGGATTTCGGTCGGCGAGCAGTACTTC CASSRISVGEQYF
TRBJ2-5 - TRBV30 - TGTGCCTGGAGTGTACACGGGGGCCCGGGGGAGACCCAGTACTTC CAWSVHGGPGETQYF
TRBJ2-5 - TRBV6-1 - TGTGCCAGCAGTGAACAGGTGGCTTGGGGGACCCAGTACTTC CASSEQVAWGTQYF
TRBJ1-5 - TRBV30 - TGTGCCTGGACCGCGGACAGCAATCAGCCCCAGCATTTT CAWTADSNQPQHF
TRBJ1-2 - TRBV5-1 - TGCGCCACCTGGGGGTGGCCCTTCTATGGCTACACCTTC CATWGWPFYGYTF
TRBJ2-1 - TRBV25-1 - TGTGCCAGCAGCGCCAGGGGCGGTGAGCAGTTCTTC CASSARGGEQFF
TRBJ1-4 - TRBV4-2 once TGTGCCAGCAGCCGGGACCCAGGCGCAACTAATGAAAAACTGTTTTTT CASSRDPGATNEKLFF
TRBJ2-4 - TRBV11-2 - TGTGCCAGCAGCTACCGGGGAGGCTTAGCCAAAAACATTCAGTACTTC CASSYRGGLAKNIQYF
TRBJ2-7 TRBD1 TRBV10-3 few TGTGCCATCAGCCGACAGGGCTACGAGCAGTACTTC CAISRQGYEQYF
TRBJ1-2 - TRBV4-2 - TGTGCCAGCAGCCAAGAAGGAGGGATCGGCGGCTACACCTTC CASSQEGGIGGYTF
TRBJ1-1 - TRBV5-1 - TGCGCCAGCAGAGAGACAGCGCTCATGAACACTGAAGCTTTCTTT CASRETALMNTEAFF
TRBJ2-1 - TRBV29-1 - TGCAGCGTTGACCCGCCGGTGGGGTTCTTC CSVDPPVGFF
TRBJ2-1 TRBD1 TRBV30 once TGTGCCTGCTCAGCAGGATCGGGACAGGGGGTCTACAATGAGCAGTTCTTC CACSAGSGQGVYNEQFF
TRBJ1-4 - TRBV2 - TGTGCCAGCCGTGTCGACAGTGGCGAAAAACTGTTTTTT CASRVDSGEKLFF
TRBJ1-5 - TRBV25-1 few TGTGCCAGCGGAGATAGCAATCAGCCCCAGCATTTT CASGDSNQPQHF
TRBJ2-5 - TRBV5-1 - TGCGCCAGCAGCCCCCCCTGGACTACCCAAGAGACCCAGTACTTC CASSPPWTTQETQYF
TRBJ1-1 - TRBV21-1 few TGTGCCAGCAGCAAACAGGAGGAAGCTGAAGCTTTCTTT CASSKQEEAEAFF
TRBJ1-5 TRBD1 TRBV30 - TGTGCCTGGAGCACAGGGGCAATCAATCAGCCCCAGCATTTT CAWSTGAINQPQHF
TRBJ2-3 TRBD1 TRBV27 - TGTGCCAGCAGTTTTAGGGGACAGGGTAGAGATACGCAGTATTTT CASSFRGQGRDTQYF
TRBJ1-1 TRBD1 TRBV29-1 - TGCAGCGGGAACAGGGGAGGTACTGAAGCTTTCTTT CSGNRGGTEAFF
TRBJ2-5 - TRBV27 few TGTGCCAGCAGTCTTGGACGGCAAGAGACCCAGTACTTC CASSLGRQETQYF
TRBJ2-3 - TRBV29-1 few TGCAGCGTTGAACACACAGATACGCAGTATTTT CSVEHTDTQYF
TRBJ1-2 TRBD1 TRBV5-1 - TGCGCCAGCAGCTACGGGACAGACTATGGCTACACCTTC CASSYGTDYGYTF
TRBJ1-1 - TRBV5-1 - TGCGCCAGCAGCGGGAAGTCGGGAACTGAAGCTTTCTTT CASSGKSGTEAFF
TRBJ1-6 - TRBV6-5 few TGTGCCAGCAGTTACTCCGCAGGGGTCGTAAATTCACCCCTCCACTTT CASSYSAGVVNSPLHF
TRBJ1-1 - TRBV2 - TGTGCCAGCAGTCCAACGGACATATTGAACACTGAAGCTTTCTTT CASSPTDILNTEAFF
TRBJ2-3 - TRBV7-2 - TGTGCCAGCAGCCCGGGGCTAACAGATACGCAGTATTTT CASSPGLTDTQYF
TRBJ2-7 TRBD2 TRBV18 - TGTGCCAGCTCACGGGGGGGTAAGGATCTCTACGAGCAGTACTTC CASSRGGKDLYEQYF
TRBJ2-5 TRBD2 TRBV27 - TGTGCCAGCAGAGGACTAGCGGGGGGTGAGGAGACCCAGTACTTC CASRGLAGGEETQYF
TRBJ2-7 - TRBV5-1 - TGCGCCAGCAGCTTCCCGCACTCCTACGAGCAGTACTTC CASSFPHSYEQYF
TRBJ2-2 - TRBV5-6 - TGTGCCAGCAGCTTAAGCAGACGGACCGAGCTGTTTTTT CASSLSRRTELFF
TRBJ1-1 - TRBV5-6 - TGTGCCAGCAGCTTGGTGGGGGCCCACACTGAAGCTTTCTTT CASSLVGAHTEAFF
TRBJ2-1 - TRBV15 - TGTGCCACCAGTGTCACCCGGACCCCCAATGAGCAGTTCTTC CATSVTRTPNEQFF
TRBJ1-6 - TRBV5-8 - TGTGCCAGCAGCTTGTGGCATAATTCACCCCTCCACTTT CASSLWHNSPLHF
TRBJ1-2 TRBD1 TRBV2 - TGTGCCAGCCCGGACAGGAGTCACAACTATGGCTACACCTTC CASPDRSHNYGYTF
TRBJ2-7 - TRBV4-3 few TGCGCCAGCAGCCAAGCCGCGGGACAGCCTTCCTACGAGCAGTACTTC CASSQAAGQPSYEQYF
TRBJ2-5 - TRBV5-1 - TGCGCCAGCAGCTTGGGACTAACGCGGATAGGAGTTGAGACCCAGTACTTC CASSLGLTRIGVETQYF
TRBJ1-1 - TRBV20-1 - TGCAGTGCCTGGTTAGGGCAGGGGACTTTCTTT CSAWLGQGTFF
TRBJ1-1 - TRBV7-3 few TGTGCCAGCAGCTTAATACAGCTGAACACTGAAGCTTTCTTT CASSLIQLNTEAFF
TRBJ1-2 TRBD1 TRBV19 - TGTGCCAGTAGTCCCCGACAGGGGGCTGATGGCTACACCTTC CASSPRQGADGYTF
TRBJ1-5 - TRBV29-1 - TGCAGCGTTGAAGTGATGGGTCAGCCCCAGCATTTT CSVEVMGQPQHF
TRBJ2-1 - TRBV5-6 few TGTGCCAGCAGCTCGGTCTGGGCCTCCTACAATGAGCAGTTCTTC CASSSVWASYNEQFF
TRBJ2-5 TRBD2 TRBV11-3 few TGTGCCAGCAGCTTAGGTAGCGGGGATCAAGAGACCCAGTACTTC CASSLGSGDQETQYF
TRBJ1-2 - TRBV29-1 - TGCAGCGTTGAAGTCCCAACACCAACTTATCGCTATGGCTACACCTTC CSVEVPTPTYRYGYTF